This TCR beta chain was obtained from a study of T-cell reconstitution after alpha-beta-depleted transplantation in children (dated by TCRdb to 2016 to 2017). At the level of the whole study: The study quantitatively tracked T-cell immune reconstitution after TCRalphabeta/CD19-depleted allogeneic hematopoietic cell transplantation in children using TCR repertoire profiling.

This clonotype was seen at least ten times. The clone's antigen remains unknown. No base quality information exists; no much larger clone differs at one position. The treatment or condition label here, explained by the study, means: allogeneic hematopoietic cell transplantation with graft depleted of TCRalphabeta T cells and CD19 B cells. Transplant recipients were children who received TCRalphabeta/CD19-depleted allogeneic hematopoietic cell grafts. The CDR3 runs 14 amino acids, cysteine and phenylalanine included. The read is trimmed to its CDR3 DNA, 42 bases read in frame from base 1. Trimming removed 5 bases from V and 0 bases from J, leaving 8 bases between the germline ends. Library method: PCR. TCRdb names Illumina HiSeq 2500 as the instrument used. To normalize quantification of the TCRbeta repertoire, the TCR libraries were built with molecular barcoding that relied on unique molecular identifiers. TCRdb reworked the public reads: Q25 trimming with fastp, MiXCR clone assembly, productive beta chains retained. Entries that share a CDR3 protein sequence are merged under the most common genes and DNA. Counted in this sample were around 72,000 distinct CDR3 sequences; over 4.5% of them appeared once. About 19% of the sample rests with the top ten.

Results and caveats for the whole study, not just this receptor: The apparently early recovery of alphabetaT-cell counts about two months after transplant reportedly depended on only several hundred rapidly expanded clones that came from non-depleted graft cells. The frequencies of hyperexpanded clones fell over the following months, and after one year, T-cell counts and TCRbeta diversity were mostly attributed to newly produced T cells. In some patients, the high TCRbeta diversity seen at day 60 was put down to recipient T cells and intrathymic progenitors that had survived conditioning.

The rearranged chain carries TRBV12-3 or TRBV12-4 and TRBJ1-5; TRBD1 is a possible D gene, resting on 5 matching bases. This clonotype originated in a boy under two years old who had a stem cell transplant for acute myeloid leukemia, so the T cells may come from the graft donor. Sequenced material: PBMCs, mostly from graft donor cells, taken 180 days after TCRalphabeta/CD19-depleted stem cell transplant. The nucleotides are TGTGCCAGCAGTCCAGGGCGTAGCAATCAGCCCCAGCATTTT. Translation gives CASSPGRSNQPQHF.